The sequence of this T cell receptor beta chain was determined in a study of blood T cell repertoires in COVID-19 (dated by TCRdb to about 2020). Study-level background: The collaborator samples originated in the United States, Italy and Spain and spanned the acute and convalescent phases of COVID-19. Where available, HLA class I and class II types were obtained from metadata supplied by the sample provider rather than from assay-based typing. The prospective study material was composed of cDNA or gDNA derived from T cells, B-cell-depleted T cells, or PBMCs. The samples were drawn from the first 160 participants of the ongoing ImmuneRACE study and from over a thousand subjects provided by 6 global collaborators. The repertoires were released in a freely available public database intended as a resource for research on the immune response to SARS-CoV-2. Subjects who had been exposed to COVID-19, were actively infected with it, or had recovered from it provided the deeply sampled blood TCRbeta repertoires that made up the dataset. Sample metadata almost always included a de-identified subject ID, COVID-19 status, age in years and sex. Paper-wide results and their limitations: The quantity of clinical and demographic metadata differed by source and by participant and was supplied without curation.

The germline V end is reduced by 6 bases and the J end by 7 bases; junction bases left unmatched: 11. Its CDR3 holds 14 amino acids, cysteine through phenylalanine. Only the CDR3 DNA stays, 42 bases, in frame from base 1. Looking up the germline V gene yields CDR1 MDHEN and CDR2 SYDVKM. The immunoSEQ Assay, a bias-controlled multiplex PCR, was used to amplify TCRbeta CDR3 regions from genomic DNA. The authors' pipeline ran thus. The number of nucleated cells in each sample was estimated by amplification of reference gene primers within the assay. Sequence reads were collapsed and filtered to measure the absolute abundance of every unique TCRbeta CDR3 rearrangement. For each sample, productive Simpson clonality was calculated as the square root of Simpson's diversity index over productive rearrangements. Sourced from immuneACCESS, this table was stored by TCRdb with only in-frame sequences that have V and J called. A share of the clones is absent; for the studies checked, an unresolved V gene accounts for under half, and the remainder has no known explanation. The V and J calls and clone size were taken over from that table, and D and trimming were inferred from the DNA. Within this sample are 65,000 to 70,000 clones, with roughly 79% of them counted one time only. Approximately 15% of the sample is taken by the ten largest.

This clone has a handful of counts. Which antigen it targets is not known. Base-call qualities are not available, and no considerably larger clone is one nucleotide away. The collaborating institutions used their own protocols to collect whole blood in K2EDTA tubes. Collaborator samples were shipped for TCRbeta analysis as frozen whole blood, isolated PBMCs, or DNA extracted from either sample type. Recombination linked TRBV28 to TRBJ1-1, with 7 junctional bases fitting TRBD1. This TCR was sampled from a man aged 55 to 69 with acute or convalescent COVID-19. The sequenced sample was peripheral blood. The DNA sequence is as follows: TGTGCCAGCAGCCCCTTAGACAGGGTTGGTGAAGCTTTCTTT. It translates as CASSPLDRVGEAFF.